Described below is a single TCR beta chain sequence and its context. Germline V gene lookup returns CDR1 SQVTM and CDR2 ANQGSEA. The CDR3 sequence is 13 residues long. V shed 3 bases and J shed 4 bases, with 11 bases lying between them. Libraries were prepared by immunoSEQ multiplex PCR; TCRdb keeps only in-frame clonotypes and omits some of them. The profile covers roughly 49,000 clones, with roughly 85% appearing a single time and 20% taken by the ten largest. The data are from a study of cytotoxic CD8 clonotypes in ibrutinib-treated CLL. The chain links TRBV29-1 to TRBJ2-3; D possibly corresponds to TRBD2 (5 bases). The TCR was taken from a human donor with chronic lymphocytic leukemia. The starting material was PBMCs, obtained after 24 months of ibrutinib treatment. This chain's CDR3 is CSVDILVADTQYF. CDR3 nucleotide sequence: TGCAGCGTTGACATACTAGTTGCAGATACGCAGTATTTT.